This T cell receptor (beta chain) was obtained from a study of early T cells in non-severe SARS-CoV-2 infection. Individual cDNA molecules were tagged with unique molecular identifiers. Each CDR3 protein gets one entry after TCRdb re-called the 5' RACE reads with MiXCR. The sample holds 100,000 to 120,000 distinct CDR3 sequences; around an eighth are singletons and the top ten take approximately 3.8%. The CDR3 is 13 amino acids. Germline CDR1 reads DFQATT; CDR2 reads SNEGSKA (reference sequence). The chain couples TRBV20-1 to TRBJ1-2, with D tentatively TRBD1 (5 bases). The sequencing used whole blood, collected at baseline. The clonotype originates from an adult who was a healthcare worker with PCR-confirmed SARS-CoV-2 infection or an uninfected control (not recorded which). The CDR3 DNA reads TGCCTCCTAGCGGGGCTAGGAAGCTATGGCTACACCTTC. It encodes CLLAGLGSYGYTF.